The 8 T cell receptor beta chains below all came from one sample that was sequenced in a study of T cells expressing NK-cell markers. TCRdb re-analyzed the 5' RACE reads; it lists each CDR3 protein once, without DNA. The sample's table shows roughly 180,000 distinct CDR3 sequences. Sequenced input: blood T cells: a sorted CD56 or NKG2C T cell subset, CD4+ or CD8+ T cells, or bulk PBMC T cells (not recorded which). Every receptor here comes from a woman aged 18 to 75 in good health.

The V and J genes are TRBV29-1 and TRBJ2-1. The CDR3 spans 12 residues. Germline CDR1 is SQVTM and CDR2 is ANQGSEA. The chain's CDR3 is CSVGRQPNEQFF.

This chain uses TRBV12-3 or TRBV12-4 with TRBJ2-1; with no DNA, the TCRdb D assignment of TRBD2 cannot be verified. This CDR3 is built from 13 residues. CDR3 in amino acids: CASALAGASRQFF.

The CDR3 region is CASSLNGRVEETQYF. The chain couples TRBV5-1 to TRBJ2-5; the D call from TCRdb, TRBD2, cannot be confirmed without DNA. The germline gives CDR1 SGHRS, CDR2 YFSETQ. The CDR3 is 15 amino acids.

The chain links TRBV5-1 to TRBJ2-3; TCRdb outputs TRBD1, but without DNA this stays unchecked. Per the germline V gene, CDR1 is SGHRS and CDR2 is YFSETQ. The CDR3 spans 16 residues. The CDR3 region is CASSLAGAGGIDTQYF.

The chain joins TRBV5-6 to TRBJ2-2; lacking DNA, the TRBD2 call made by TCRdb goes unchecked. The CDR3 has 14 residues. Germline V gives CDR1 SGHDT, CDR2 YYEEEE. CDR3 sequence reads: CASSLYGPTGELFF.

The chain links TRBV20-1 to TRBJ2-5; TCRdb's D call, TRBD1, is unchecked because there is no DNA. CDR3 length equals 13 residues. Germline V gene sequence: CDR1 DFQATT, CDR2 SNEGSKA (reference sequence). This chain's CDR3 is CSVRGDRQETQYF.

This chain links TRBV12-3 or TRBV12-4 with TRBJ1-6; lacking DNA, the TRBD1 call made by TCRdb goes unchecked. CDR3 length equals 16 residues. The CDR3 loop is CASTVGRWARNSPLHF.

V gene TRBV5-1 combines with J gene TRBJ2-5; TCRdb returns TRBD2, unconfirmable since there is no DNA. The germline V gene encodes CDR1 SGHRS and CDR2 YFSETQ. This CDR3 contains 16 residues. Here the CDR3 reads CASSSASGGGQETQYF. Full variable domain (rest looked up from reference TRBV5-1 and TRBJ2-5): KAGVTQTPRYLIKTRGQQVTLSCSPISGHRSVSWYQQTPGQGLQFLFEYFSETQRNKGNFPGRFSGRQFSNSRSEMNVSTLELGDSALYLCASSSASGGGQETQYFGPGTRLLVL.